This TCR beta chain was sequenced in a study of PD-L1 blockade in urothelial cancer. This clone was found once. Time point described: pretreatment peripheral blood. Data came from immunoSEQ multiplex PCR; TCRdb stores just in-frame clones and leaves some out. Of about 74,000 clones in the sample, about nine tenths are singletons; the top ten hold 3.5% to 5%. This CDR3 is built from 15 residues. Trimming took off 6 bases at V and 3 bases at J, with 17 bases between the two ends. Germline CDR1 reads MDHEN; CDR2 reads SYDVKM. The chain employs TRBV28 and TRBJ1-1; possible D gene TRBD1, 6 bases. The clonotype originates from a man aged 65 to 85 with urothelial cancer. The source material was PBMCs, sampled around atezolizumab (anti-PD-L1) treatment. The CDR3 loop is CASRSQLGGHTEAFF. In nucleotides, the CDR3 is TGTGCCAGCAGGTCGCAGTTAGGGGGTCACACTGAAGCTTTCTTT.